This TCR beta chain came from a study of untreated major depressive disorder (dated by TCRdb to 2016 to 2019). Study-wide context: This cross-sectional case-control study compared T cell phenotype and TCR repertoire between antidepressant-free major depressive disorder patients and individually matched non-depressed controls. The sequencing was a follow-up to the differences in Vbeta 5.1, Vbeta 11 and Vbeta 22 usage that flow cytometry had picked up across the whole cohort. Findings and caveats that apply to the study as a whole: The top five TRBV05-01 clones in every sequenced subject were all private clones. For the sequencing comparisons, one-tailed planned tests were applied to only three preselected Vbeta families. Higher TRBV05-01 (Vbeta 5.1) usage among CD4+ T cells of depressed patients compared with controls was confirmed by sequencing, with p = 0.040 in a one-tailed test. Strict matching and exclusion criteria produced a comparatively small study sample, limiting generalizability of findings. In the sequencing data, TRBV25-01 and TRBV02-01 usage was found to follow the flow-cytometry pattern, although statistical significance was not reached.

Turning to this clone: No cognate antigen has been identified for it. Base qualities are not recorded, but no much larger clone differs from it by a single base.

The Qiagen DNeasy Blood and Tissue Kit was used to extract total genomic DNA from the purified CD4+ T cells. Following immunoSEQ immunosequencing protocols, the TCRbeta CDR3 region, as defined by IMGT, was amplified and sequenced. The paper's processing steps were these. Raw sequence data were preprocessed by the immunoSEQ service for PCR and sequencing error correction. The sequence data were loaded into the immunoSEQ Analyzer and then analyzed further using VDJtools v1.0.7. Patient-control differences were tested with the paired Wilcoxon signed-rank test. Entries here come from immuneACCESS through TCRdb and include only in-frame sequences with V and J called. Some clones fail to appear in such tables; in the studies checked, an unresolved V gene covers under half of the shortfall, and the cause of the remainder is unknown. V, J and clone size derive from that table, while D and trimming were established from the DNA sequence. The table for this sample lists under 15,000 clones; roughly 91% of them were counted only once. The ten top clones hold 0.75% to 0.9% of the sample.

Every depressed patient was matched in pairs with a non-depressed control on sex, age, current smoking status and body mass index. Every participant in the study was of European descent. To qualify, patients needed a DSM-IV diagnosis of major depressive disorder plus a Hamilton Rating Scale for Depression score of 18 or higher. For at least 8 weeks before enrollment, patients had taken no psychiatric medication of any kind, antidepressants included. Among patients, depression severity was moderate to severe. Major medical conditions, Axis I/II comorbidities, regular medication or illicit drug use, and drinking over 100 g alcohol a week were all grounds for excluding any participant. Roughly 31 ml of peripheral blood was collected from each participant into EDTA tubes. Using the BD IMag Human CD4 T Lymphocyte Enrichment Set, CD4+ T cells were purified from thawed PBMCs via magnetic negative selection. Flow cytometry confirmed that the CD4+ enrichment method typically gave about 95% purity. A subgroup of four or five case-control pairs, chosen blind to the chemokine receptor expression and flow-cytometric repertoire skewing results, underwent TCRbeta sequencing. Every blood sample was taken in the morning at 8:00 a.m., and Ficoll-Hypaque gradient centrifugation was used to isolate PBMCs. PBMCs were cryopreserved by gradual cooling to -80°C and stored in liquid nitrogen until assayed.

CDR1 and CDR2 are drawn from the germline V gene: LGHNT, FRNRAP. Taken from cysteine to phenylalanine, the CDR3 has 18 residues. Just CDR3 DNA is preserved here, 54 bases in frame from base 1. V is pared back by 2 bases and J by 2 bases, with 20 bases lying between the germline termini. Material for sequencing was CD4+ T cells from PBMCs. The V and J genes are TRBV12-5 and TRBJ2-3, with TRBD1 tentatively as D gene (6 bases match). This receptor was identified in a man aged 25 to 45 with major depressive disorder. The CDR3 region has the sequence CASGLPNGQHDLTDTQYF. The nucleotides are TGTGCTAGTGGTTTGCCAAACGGACAGCACGACCTCACAGATACGCAGTATTTT. The variable domain in full, with residues beyond the CDR3 obtained from the reference TRBV12-5 and TRBJ2-3 genes, is DARVTQTPRHKVTEMGQEVTMRCQPILGHNTVFWYRQTMMQGLELLAYFRNRAPLDDSGMPKDRFSAEMPDATLATLKIQPSEPRDSAVYFCASGLPNGQHDLTDTQYFGPGTRLTVL.